A selection of T cell receptor beta chains follows, all from one sample in a study of blood T cell repertoires in COVID-19. The table came from immunoSEQ multiplex PCR; TCRdb's copy has only in-frame clones and leaves some out. Of almost 200,000 clones in the sample, about 86% are singletons; the top ten hold 0.7% to 0.85%. Source material: peripheral blood. The receptor set was obtained from a woman between 65 and 79 years old with acute or convalescent COVID-19. Each CDR3 is given with its conserved first and last residue. The D gene is left open where the match is weak. Clone size is stated in some rows and not others, as once, few, many or a class when expanded.

CDR3 protein: CASTPRGSETQYF; V gene: TRBV6-6; J gene: TRBJ2-5; D gene: -; clone size: -
CDR3 protein: CASSQGPNSPLHF; V gene: TRBV3-1/TRBV3-2; J gene: TRBJ1-6; D gene: -; clone size: once
CDR3 protein: CASSYKLFDNEQFF; V gene: TRBV6-5; J gene: TRBJ2-1; D gene: -; clone size: few
CDR3 protein: CASSLIALAGAGELFF; V gene: TRBV7-3; J gene: TRBJ2-2; D gene: TRBD2; clone size: -
CDR3 protein: CASRIDLAMETQYF; V gene: TRBV11-1; J gene: TRBJ2-5; D gene: -; clone size: -
CDR3 protein: CASSLLTSLAKNIQYF; V gene: TRBV7-2; J gene: TRBJ2-4; D gene: TRBD2; clone size: -
CDR3 protein: CASSPLDRSYEQYF; V gene: TRBV18; J gene: TRBJ2-7; D gene: -; clone size: -
CDR3 protein: CASSGQGGGNEQFF; V gene: TRBV11-3; J gene: TRBJ2-1; D gene: TRBD1; clone size: -
CDR3 protein: CASSDGFAGNTEAFF; V gene: TRBV6-1; J gene: TRBJ1-1; D gene: -; clone size: -
CDR3 protein: CASSHGLAEPYNEQFF; V gene: TRBV14; J gene: TRBJ2-1; D gene: TRBD2; clone size: -
CDR3 protein: CASRSGGSFYEQYF; V gene: TRBV5-8; J gene: TRBJ2-7; D gene: TRBD2; clone size: -
CDR3 protein: CASIQDSNNQPQHF; V gene: TRBV6-5; J gene: TRBJ1-5; D gene: -; clone size: -
CDR3 protein: CSAEGGGRALNEQFF; V gene: TRBV29-1; J gene: TRBJ2-1; D gene: TRBD2; clone size: -
CDR3 protein: CASSLARTGMNTEAFF; V gene: TRBV7-2; J gene: TRBJ1-1; D gene: TRBD1; clone size: -
CDR3 protein: CASSVVYSGRDEQFF; V gene: TRBV9; J gene: TRBJ2-1; D gene: TRBD2; clone size: -
CDR3 protein: CASSYDSGSRTGELFF; V gene: TRBV6-5; J gene: TRBJ2-2; D gene: -; clone size: -
CDR3 protein: CATSRTGGTDTQYF; V gene: TRBV24-1; J gene: TRBJ2-3; D gene: TRBD2; clone size: -
CDR3 protein: CASSQGTEAFF; V gene: TRBV12-3/TRBV12-4; J gene: TRBJ1-1; D gene: -; clone size: -
CDR3 protein: CASSTHQLGPFTGELFF; V gene: TRBV18; J gene: TRBJ2-2; D gene: -; clone size: -
CDR3 protein: CASSPGFSTDTQYF; V gene: TRBV7-2; J gene: TRBJ2-3; D gene: -; clone size: -
CDR3 protein: CASSLTGQGQIRGGYTF; V gene: TRBV28; J gene: TRBJ1-2; D gene: TRBD1; clone size: -
CDR3 protein: CAMDTGSHYGYTF; V gene: TRBV10-3; J gene: TRBJ1-2; D gene: -; clone size: -
CDR3 protein: CASSLSMVGRTDTQYF; V gene: TRBV27; J gene: TRBJ2-3; D gene: -; clone size: -
CDR3 protein: CATSGSRAPNTEAFF; V gene: TRBV15; J gene: TRBJ1-1; D gene: -; clone size: once
CDR3 protein: CASSSRLEAGANVLTF; V gene: TRBV9; J gene: TRBJ2-6; D gene: -; clone size: -
CDR3 protein: CATSRERAEPSYEQYF; V gene: TRBV15; J gene: TRBJ2-7; D gene: -; clone size: -
CDR3 protein: CASSPPGLQETQYF; V gene: TRBV3-1/TRBV3-2; J gene: TRBJ2-5; D gene: -; clone size: -
CDR3 protein: CASSRDRGLRYTGELFF; V gene: TRBV11-3; J gene: TRBJ2-2; D gene: TRBD1; clone size: once
CDR3 protein: CASSYWGTGDNEQYF; V gene: TRBV6-5; J gene: TRBJ2-7; D gene: TRBD1; clone size: -
CDR3 protein: CASSPREEGQGREQYF; V gene: TRBV11-1; J gene: TRBJ2-7; D gene: TRBD1; clone size: -
CDR3 protein: CASSLAGRQETQYF; V gene: TRBV7-2; J gene: TRBJ2-5; D gene: -; clone size: -
CDR3 protein: CASSQEGSYGYTF; V gene: TRBV3-1/TRBV3-2; J gene: TRBJ1-2; D gene: -; clone size: -
CDR3 protein: CASSPPRGGGTNTGELFF; V gene: TRBV3-1/TRBV3-2; J gene: TRBJ2-2; D gene: TRBD2; clone size: -
CDR3 protein: CASSLAEQTAKDEQYF; V gene: TRBV5-1; J gene: TRBJ2-7; D gene: -; clone size: -
CDR3 protein: CASSLIAIRDTEAFF; V gene: TRBV11-1; J gene: TRBJ1-1; D gene: -; clone size: -
CDR3 protein: CASSRRGRGAEDEKLFF; V gene: TRBV7-8; J gene: TRBJ1-4; D gene: -; clone size: -
CDR3 protein: CASSSPGTGEYEQFF; V gene: TRBV7-6; J gene: TRBJ2-1; D gene: TRBD1; clone size: -
CDR3 protein: CASSLRTGGTETQYF; V gene: TRBV5-6; J gene: TRBJ2-5; D gene: TRBD1; clone size: -
CDR3 protein: CASTFTGSTGELFF; V gene: TRBV6-5; J gene: TRBJ2-2; D gene: -; clone size: -
CDR3 protein: CASSQQPTGTEAFF; V gene: TRBV3-1/TRBV3-2; J gene: TRBJ1-1; D gene: -; clone size: -
CDR3 protein: CASSQARKTGGGTDTQYF; V gene: TRBV6-1; J gene: TRBJ2-3; D gene: TRBD1; clone size: -
CDR3 protein: CASSASGGAYEQFF; V gene: TRBV5-1; J gene: TRBJ2-1; D gene: TRBD2; clone size: -
CDR3 protein: CASSRLGQYEQYF; V gene: TRBV2; J gene: TRBJ2-7; D gene: -; clone size: -
CDR3 protein: CASSTDRGRGYTF; V gene: TRBV5-1; J gene: TRBJ1-2; D gene: TRBD1; clone size: -
CDR3 protein: CASALVGQGAEAFF; V gene: TRBV12-5; J gene: TRBJ1-1; D gene: TRBD1; clone size: -
CDR3 protein: CASTPGDRGHLNEKLFF; V gene: TRBV7-9; J gene: TRBJ1-4; D gene: -; clone size: -
CDR3 protein: CASSEEASRNTEAFF; V gene: TRBV2; J gene: TRBJ1-1; D gene: -; clone size: -
CDR3 protein: CASSLQRWELFF; V gene: TRBV5-1; J gene: TRBJ2-2; D gene: -; clone size: -
CDR3 protein: CASSLSGTNTGELFF; V gene: TRBV18; J gene: TRBJ2-2; D gene: TRBD2; clone size: -
CDR3 protein: CASSYQPWGVNEKLFF; V gene: TRBV6-5; J gene: TRBJ1-4; D gene: -; clone size: -
CDR3 protein: CAISEAVSDEQFF; V gene: TRBV10-3; J gene: TRBJ2-1; D gene: -; clone size: -